This T cell receptor beta chain was found in a study of CD4 T cells in relation to SARS-CoV-2 and coronaviruses. Overall study context: TCR beta CDR3s were sequenced after approximately ten-day antigen culture of PBMCs.

CD4+ T cells from unexposed donors were obtained before the COVID-19 pandemic (2011-2018). The cells were cultured for about 10 days before CD4+ T cells were isolated. In the case of this clone: The target antigen is unknown.

Clones were read by immunoSEQ multiplex PCR, and TCRdb kept only the in-frame ones, dropping some. The repertoire holds some 11,000 clones, with 84% as singletons. V was pared by 5 bases and J by 0 bases, with 12 bases of the junction left unmatched. Germline CDR1 is SGHAT and CDR2 is FQNNGV. The CDR3 extends over 17 amino acids. Broader study findings: In around two thirds of donors, memory CD4+ clonotypes crossrecognized SARS-CoV-2 and at least one common cold coronavirus spike.

The TCR sequence derives from a human donor in good health. Sequenced material: CD4+ T cells from PBMCs, cultured in vitro. V and J are TRBV11-2 and TRBJ1-1; 7 bases are a match to TRBD1. CDR3 sequence (DNA): TGTGCCAGCAGCACCGTACTCCGGGACAGCCTGAACACTGAAGCTTTCTTT. Its translation is CASSTVLRDSLNTEAFF.